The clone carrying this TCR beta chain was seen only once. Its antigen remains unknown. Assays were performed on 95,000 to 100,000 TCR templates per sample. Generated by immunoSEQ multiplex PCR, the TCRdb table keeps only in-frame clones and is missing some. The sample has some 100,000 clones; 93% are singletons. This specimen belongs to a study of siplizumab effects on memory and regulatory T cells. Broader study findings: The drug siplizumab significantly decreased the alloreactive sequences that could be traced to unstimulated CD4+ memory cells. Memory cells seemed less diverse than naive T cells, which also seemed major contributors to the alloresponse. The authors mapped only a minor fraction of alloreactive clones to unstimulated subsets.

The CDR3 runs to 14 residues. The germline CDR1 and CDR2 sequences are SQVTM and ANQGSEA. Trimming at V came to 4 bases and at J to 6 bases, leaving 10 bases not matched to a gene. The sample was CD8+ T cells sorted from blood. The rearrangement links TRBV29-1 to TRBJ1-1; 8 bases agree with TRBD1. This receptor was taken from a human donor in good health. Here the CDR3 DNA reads TGCAGCGTTGGGGGAGGACAGGGAGGCCCTGAAGCTTTCTTT. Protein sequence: CSVGGGQGGPEAFF.